The clone carrying this TCR beta chain was seen only a few times. V shed 6 bases and J shed 9 bases, with 18 bases lying between them. The V gene's germline CDR1 is DFQATT and CDR2 SNEGSKA (reference sequence). The CDR3 consists of 13 residues. These data originate in a study of T-cell reconstitution after alpha-beta-depleted transplantation in children. Preparation of the TCRbeta library used unique molecular identifiers. Each CDR3 protein gets one entry after TCRdb re-called the PCR reads with MiXCR. The top ten clones hold about 4.2% of a sample with about 610,000 distinct CDR3 sequences, roughly a tenth of them seen once.

This sample comprised PBMCs from the stem cell graft donor, obtained from the stem cell graft. This chain links TRBV20-1 with TRBJ2-1; the D call may be TRBD1 or TRBD2 (5 bases each). The sequence came from a human donor who donated a stem cell graft to a child with acute myeloid leukemia. CDR3 nucleotide sequence: TGCAGTGCCGAGGGACCTGTCTTCGGTGAGCAGTTCTTC. Residues: CSAEGPVFGEQFF.